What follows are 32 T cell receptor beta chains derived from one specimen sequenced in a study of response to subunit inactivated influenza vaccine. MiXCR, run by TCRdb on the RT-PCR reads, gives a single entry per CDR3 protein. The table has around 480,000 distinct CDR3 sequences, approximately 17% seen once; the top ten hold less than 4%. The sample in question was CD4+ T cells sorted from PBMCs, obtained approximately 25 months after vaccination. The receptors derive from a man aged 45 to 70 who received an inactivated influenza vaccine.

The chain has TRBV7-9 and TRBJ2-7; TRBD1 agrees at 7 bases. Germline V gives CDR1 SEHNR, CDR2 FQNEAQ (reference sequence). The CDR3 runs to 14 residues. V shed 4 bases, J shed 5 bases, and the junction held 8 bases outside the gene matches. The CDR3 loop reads CASSYYRGLDEQYF. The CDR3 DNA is TGTGCCAGCAGCTATTATAGGGGGCTAGACGAGCAGTACTTC.

DNA of the CDR3: TGTGCCAGCAGCGTGGCGGGAGACAATGAGCAGTTCTTC. This encodes CASSVAGDNEQFF. The chain has TRBV9 and TRBJ2-1; 7 nucleotides line up with TRBD2. The junction had 1 base not matched to a gene; V was cut back by 2 bases and J by 5 bases. The length of the CDR3 is 13 residues. From germline, CDR1 is SGDLS and CDR2 YYNGEE.

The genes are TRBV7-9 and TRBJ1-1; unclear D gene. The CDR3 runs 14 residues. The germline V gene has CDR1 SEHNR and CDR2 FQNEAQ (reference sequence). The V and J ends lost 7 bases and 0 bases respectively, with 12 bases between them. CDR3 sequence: CASTKLRVNTEAFF. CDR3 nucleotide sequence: TGTGCCAGCACCAAACTTCGGGTGAACACTGAAGCTTTCTTT.

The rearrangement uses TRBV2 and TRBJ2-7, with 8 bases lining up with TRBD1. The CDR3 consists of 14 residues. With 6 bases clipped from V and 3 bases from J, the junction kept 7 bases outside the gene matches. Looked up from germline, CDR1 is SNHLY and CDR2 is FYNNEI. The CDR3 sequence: CASSPDREIYEQYF. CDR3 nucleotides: TGTGCCAGCAGCCCGGACAGGGAAATCTACGAGCAGTACTTC.

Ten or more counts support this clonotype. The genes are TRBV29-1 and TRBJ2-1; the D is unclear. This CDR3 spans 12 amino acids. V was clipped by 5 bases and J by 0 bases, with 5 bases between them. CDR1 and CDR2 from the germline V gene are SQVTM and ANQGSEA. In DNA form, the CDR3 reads TGCAGCGTTATAAGCTCCTACAATGAGCAGTTCTTC. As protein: CSVISSYNEQFF.

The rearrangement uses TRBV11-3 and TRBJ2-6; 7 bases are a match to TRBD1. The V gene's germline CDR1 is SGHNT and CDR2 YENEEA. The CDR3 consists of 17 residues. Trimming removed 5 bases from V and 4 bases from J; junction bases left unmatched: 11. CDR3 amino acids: CASSPNRGVDGANVLTF. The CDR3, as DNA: TGTGCCAGCAGCCCGAACAGGGGTGTGGACGGGGCCAACGTCCTGACTTTC.

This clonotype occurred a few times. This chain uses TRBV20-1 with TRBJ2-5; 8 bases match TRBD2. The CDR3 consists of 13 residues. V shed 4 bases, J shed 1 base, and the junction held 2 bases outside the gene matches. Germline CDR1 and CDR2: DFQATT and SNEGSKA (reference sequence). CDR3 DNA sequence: TGCAGTGCTACAGCGGGGGTCCAAGAGACCCAGTACTTC. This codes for CSATAGVQETQYF.

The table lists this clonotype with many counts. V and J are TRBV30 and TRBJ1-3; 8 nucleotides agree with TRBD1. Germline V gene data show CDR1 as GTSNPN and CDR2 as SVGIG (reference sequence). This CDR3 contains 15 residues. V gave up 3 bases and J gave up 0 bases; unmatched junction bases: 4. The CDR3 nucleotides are TGTGCCTGGAGAAGGGACAGGAGCTCTGGAAACACCATATATTTT. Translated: CAWRRDRSSGNTIYF.

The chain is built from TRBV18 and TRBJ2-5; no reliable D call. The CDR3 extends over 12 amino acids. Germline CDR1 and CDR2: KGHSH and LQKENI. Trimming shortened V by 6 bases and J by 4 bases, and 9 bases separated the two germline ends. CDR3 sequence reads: CASSVILETQYF. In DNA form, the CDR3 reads TGTGCCAGCTCCGTCATATTAGAGACCCAGTACTTC.

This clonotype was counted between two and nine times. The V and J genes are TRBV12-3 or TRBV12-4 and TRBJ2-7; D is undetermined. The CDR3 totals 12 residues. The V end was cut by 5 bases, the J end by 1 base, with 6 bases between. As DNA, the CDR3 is TGTGCCAGCAGTCCTTTTTCCTACGAGCAGTACTTC. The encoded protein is CASSPFSYEQYF.

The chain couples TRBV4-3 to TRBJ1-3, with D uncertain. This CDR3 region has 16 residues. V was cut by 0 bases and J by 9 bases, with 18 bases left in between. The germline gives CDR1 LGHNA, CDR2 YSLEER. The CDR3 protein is CASSQESWAGSTTIYF. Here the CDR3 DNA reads TGCGCCAGCAGCCAAGAAAGTTGGGCTGGGTCTACCACCATATATTTT.

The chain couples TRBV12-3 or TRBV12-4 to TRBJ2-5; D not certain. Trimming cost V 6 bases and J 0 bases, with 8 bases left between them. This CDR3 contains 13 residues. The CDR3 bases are TGTGCCAGCAGACGGGCCTACCAAGAGACCCAGTACTTC. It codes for CASRRAYQETQYF.

The CDR3: CASSWGQGGYGYTF. The CDR3 DNA reads TGTGCCAGCAGTTGGGGACAGGGGGGCTATGGCTACACCTTC. The rearrangement links TRBV12-3 or TRBV12-4 to TRBJ1-2, with 11 bases lining up with TRBD1. This CDR3 has 14 amino acids. V trimming: 4 bases; J trimming: 4 bases; junction bases outside the gene matches: 2.

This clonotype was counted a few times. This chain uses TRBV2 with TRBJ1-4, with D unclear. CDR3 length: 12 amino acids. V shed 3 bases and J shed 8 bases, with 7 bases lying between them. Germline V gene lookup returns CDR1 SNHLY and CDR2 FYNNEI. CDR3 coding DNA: TGTGCCAGCAGTGAGTCTGGGGAAAAACTGTTTTTT. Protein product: CASSESGEKLFF.

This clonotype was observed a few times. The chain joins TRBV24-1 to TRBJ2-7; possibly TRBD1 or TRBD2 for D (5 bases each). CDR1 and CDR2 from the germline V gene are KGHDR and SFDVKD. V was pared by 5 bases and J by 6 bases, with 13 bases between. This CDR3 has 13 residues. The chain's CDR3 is CATSATGRPEQYF. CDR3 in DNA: TGTGCCACCAGTGCCACGGGACGCCCCGAGCAGTACTTC.

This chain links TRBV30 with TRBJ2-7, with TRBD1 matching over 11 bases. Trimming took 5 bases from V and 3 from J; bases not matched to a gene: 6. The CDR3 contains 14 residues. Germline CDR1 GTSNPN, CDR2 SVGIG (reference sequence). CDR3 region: CAWGWTGGFYEQYF. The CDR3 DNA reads TGTGCCTGGGGCTGGACAGGGGGCTTCTACGAGCAGTACTTC.

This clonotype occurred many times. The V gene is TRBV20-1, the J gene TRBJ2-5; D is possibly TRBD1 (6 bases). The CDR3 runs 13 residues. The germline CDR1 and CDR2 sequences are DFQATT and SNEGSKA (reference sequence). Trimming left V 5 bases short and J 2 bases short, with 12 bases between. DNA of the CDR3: TGCAGTGCTGCCGTTAGGGGGCAAGAGACCCAGTACTTC. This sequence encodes CSAAVRGQETQYF.

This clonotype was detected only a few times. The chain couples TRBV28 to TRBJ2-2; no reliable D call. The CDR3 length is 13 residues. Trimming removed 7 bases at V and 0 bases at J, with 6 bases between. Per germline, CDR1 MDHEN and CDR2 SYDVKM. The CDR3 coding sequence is TGTGCCAGCACTAAGCCGAACACCGGGGAGCTGTTTTTT. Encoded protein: CASTKPNTGELFF.

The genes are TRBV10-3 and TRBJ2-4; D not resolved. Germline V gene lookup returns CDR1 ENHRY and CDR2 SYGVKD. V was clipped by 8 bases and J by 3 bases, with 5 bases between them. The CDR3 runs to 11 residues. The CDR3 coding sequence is TGTGCCATCGGAGACAAAAACATTCAGTACTTC. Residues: CAIGDKNIQYF.

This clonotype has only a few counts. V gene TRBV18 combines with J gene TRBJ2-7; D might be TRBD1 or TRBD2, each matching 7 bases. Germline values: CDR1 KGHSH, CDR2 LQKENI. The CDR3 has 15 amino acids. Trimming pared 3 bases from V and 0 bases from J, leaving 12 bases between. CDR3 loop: CASSPQRDSSYEQYF. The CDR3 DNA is TGTGCCAGCTCACCTCAGCGGGACAGCTCCTACGAGCAGTACTTC.

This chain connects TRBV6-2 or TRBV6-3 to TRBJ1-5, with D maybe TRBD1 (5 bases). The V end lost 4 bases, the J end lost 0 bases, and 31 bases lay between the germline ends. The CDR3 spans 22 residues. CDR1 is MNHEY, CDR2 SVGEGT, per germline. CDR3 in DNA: TGTGCCAGCAGTTCCTACCGACAGTCAACGTCCATGTTGAGGGATAGCAATCAGCCCCAGCATTTT. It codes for CASSSYRQSTSMLRDSNQPQHF.

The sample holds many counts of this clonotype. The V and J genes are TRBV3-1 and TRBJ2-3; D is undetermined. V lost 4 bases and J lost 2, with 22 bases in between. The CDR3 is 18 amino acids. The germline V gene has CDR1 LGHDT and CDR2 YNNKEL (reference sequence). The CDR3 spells CASSPNLGRSGDTDTQYF. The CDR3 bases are TGTGCCAGCAGCCCCAATCTAGGGCGGTCTGGCGACACAGATACGCAGTATTTT.

CDR3 sequence reads: CSVEWLAGPNEQFF. DNA for the CDR3: TGCAGCGTTGAATGGCTAGCGGGCCCTAATGAGCAGTTCTTC. V gene TRBV29-1 combines with J gene TRBJ2-1; 8 bases agree with TRBD2. This CDR3 comprises 14 residues. Germline CDR1 and CDR2: SQVTM and ANQGSEA. V dropped 2 bases and J dropped 7; count of bases not matched to a gene: 7.

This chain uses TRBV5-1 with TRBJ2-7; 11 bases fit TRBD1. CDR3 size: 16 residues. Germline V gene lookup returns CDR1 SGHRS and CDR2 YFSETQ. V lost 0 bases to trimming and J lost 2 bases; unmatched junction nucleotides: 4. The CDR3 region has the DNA TGCGCCAGCAGCTTGGCCGCGGGACAGGGGGCCTACGAGCAGTACTTC. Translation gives CASSLAAGQGAYEQYF.

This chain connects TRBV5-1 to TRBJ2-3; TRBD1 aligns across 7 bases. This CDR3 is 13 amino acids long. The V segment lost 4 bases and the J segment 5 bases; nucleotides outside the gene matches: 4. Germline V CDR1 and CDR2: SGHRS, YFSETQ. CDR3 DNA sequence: TGCGCCAGCAGCAGAACAGGGGAAGATACGCAGTATTTT. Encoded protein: CASSRTGEDTQYF.

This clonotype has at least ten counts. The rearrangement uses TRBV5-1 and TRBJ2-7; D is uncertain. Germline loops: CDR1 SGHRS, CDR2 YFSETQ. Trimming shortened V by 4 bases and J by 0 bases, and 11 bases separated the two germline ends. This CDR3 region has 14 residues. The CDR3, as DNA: TGCGCCAGCAGCCCCGGGCCCGACTCCTACGAGCAGTACTTC. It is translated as CASSPGPDSYEQYF. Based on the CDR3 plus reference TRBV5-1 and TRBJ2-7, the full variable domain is KAGVTQTPRYLIKTRGQQVTLSCSPISGHRSVSWYQQTPGQGLQFLFEYFSETQRNKGNFPGRFSGRQFSNSRSEMNVSTLELGDSALYLCASSPGPDSYEQYFGPGTRLTVT.

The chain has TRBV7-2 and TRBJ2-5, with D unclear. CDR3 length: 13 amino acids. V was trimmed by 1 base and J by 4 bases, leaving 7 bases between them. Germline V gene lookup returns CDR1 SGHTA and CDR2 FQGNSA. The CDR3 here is CASSLVGVETQYF. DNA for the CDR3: TGTGCCAGCAGCTTAGTCGGTGTAGAGACCCAGTACTTC.

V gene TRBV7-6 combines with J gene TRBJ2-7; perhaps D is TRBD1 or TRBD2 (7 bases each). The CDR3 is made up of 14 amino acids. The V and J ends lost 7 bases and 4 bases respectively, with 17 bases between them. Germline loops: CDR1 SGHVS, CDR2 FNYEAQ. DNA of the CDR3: TGTGCCAGCACCCCAGGGGGGGGCTTTTACGAGCAGTACTTC. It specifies CASTPGGGFYEQYF.

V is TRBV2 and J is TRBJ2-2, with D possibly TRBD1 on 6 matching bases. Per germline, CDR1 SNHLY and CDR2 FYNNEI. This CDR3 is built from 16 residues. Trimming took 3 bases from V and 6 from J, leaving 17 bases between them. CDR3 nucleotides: TGTGCCAGCAGTGATTCAGGGGCAGGGATCGCCGGGGAGCTGTTTTTT. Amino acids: CASSDSGAGIAGELFF.

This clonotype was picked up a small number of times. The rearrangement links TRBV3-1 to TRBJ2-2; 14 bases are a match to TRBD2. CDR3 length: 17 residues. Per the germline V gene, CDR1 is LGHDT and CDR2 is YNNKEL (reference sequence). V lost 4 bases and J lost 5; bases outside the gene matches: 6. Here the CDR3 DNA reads TGTGCCAGCAGCCTGGGACTAGCGGGAGTAGGAACCGGGGAGCTGTTTTTT. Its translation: CASSLGLAGVGTGELFF.

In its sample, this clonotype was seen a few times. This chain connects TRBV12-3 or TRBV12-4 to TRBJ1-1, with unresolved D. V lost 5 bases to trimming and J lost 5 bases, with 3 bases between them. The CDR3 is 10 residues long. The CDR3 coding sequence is TGTGCCAGCAGTCTTACTGAAGCTTTCTTT. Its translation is CASSLTEAFF.

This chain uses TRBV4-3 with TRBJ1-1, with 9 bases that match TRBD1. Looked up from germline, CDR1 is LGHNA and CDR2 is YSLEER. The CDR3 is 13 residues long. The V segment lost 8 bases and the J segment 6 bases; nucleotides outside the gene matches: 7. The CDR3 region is CASGHRGQAEAFF. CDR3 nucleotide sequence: TGCGCCAGCGGACACAGGGGGCAGGCTGAAGCTTTCTTT.